Below, 5 T cell receptor beta chains from the same sample are listed, as sequenced in a study of PD-1 blockade in classical Hodgkin lymphoma (dated by TCRdb to between 2020 and 2021). The method behind the library was the immunoSEQ multiplex PCR assay. TCRdb stores this immuneACCESS table with in-frame sequences only. Part of the clones is absent; in the studies checked, under half of the shortfall reflects unresolved V genes, and no reason is known for the rest. The sample data list some 10,000 clones, and more than 75% of these were observed just once. Of the sample, 30% to 40% falls within the top ten clones. The time point label of this sample denotes: cycle 4 day 1 (C4D1), after 6 weeks of nivolumab. Every trial patient had relapsed following autologous stem cell transplantation, and prior brentuximab vedotin exposure was what differed among cohorts A, B and C. CD8+ T cells were purified from thawed PBMCs by magnetic negative selection with a Miltenyi CD8+ T cell isolation kit.

This specimen consisted of CD8+ T cells from blood, obtained before the fourth cycle of nivolumab. All receptors derive from a human donor with classical Hodgkin lymphoma. The donor label of this sample is uncertain.

This clone appeared a few times. The chain employs TRBV19 and TRBJ1-5; D gene unclear. Germline V CDR1 and CDR2: LNHDA, SQIVND (reference sequence). The CDR3 runs 15 residues. V lost 6 bases and J 3 bases, leaving 15 bases between the germline ends. CDR3 loop: CASRALLGNNQPQHF. In DNA, the CDR3 is TGTGCCAGTAGAGCCCTCTTGGGTAACAATCAGCCCCAGCATTTT.

The chain combines TRBV7-9 with TRBJ1-1; 8 bases are shared with TRBD1. V was pared by 5 bases and J by 5 bases, with 7 bases of the junction left unmatched. The CDR3 totals 14 residues. CDR1 and CDR2 (germline): SEHNR, FQNEAQ (reference sequence). The CDR3: CASSTQGARTEAFF. The CDR3 DNA sequence: TGTGCCAGCAGCACCCAGGGGGCAAGGACTGAAGCTTTCTTT.

V usage is TRBV5-4 and J usage is TRBJ2-3; D perhaps matches TRBD2 (6 bases). V was clipped by 2 bases and J by 4 bases, with 14 bases between them. The V gene's germline CDR1 is SGHNT and CDR2 YYREEE (reference sequence). This CDR3 has 15 residues. The DNA of the CDR3 is TGTGCCAGCAGCTTTAGCACGGGAGAAGCAGATACGCAGTATTTT. Its translation: CASSFSTGEADTQYF.

This chain connects TRBV4-1 to TRBJ2-3; D uncertain. Germline V lookup: CDR1 MGHRA, CDR2 YSYEKL. The CDR3 loop spans 13 amino acids. Trimming removed 2 bases from V and 4 bases from J, with 7 bases in between. CDR3 region: CASSQNNPDTQYF. The CDR3 DNA follows: TGCGCCAGCAGCCAAAACAATCCAGATACGCAGTATTTT.

The chain employs TRBV9 and TRBJ1-2; D is undetermined. Germline V lookup: CDR1 SGDLS, CDR2 YYNGEE. The V gene lost 4 bases and the J gene lost 1 base, with 20 bases spanning the gap. The length of the CDR3 is 17 residues. CDR3 sequence reads: CASSPRPLLGVNYGYTF. In DNA, the CDR3 is TGTGCCAGCAGCCCCCGCCCCTTATTAGGAGTTAACTATGGCTACACCTTC.